One sample yielded the 25 T cell receptor beta chains listed below, sequenced in a study of blood T cells in healthy people across ages. A second roughly 6 to 11 cycle PCR used barcoded and J-beta primers. MiXCR, applied by TCRdb to the 5' RACE reads, yields one record per CDR3 protein. This sample has 1.5 million to 2 million distinct CDR3 sequences, with 25% to 30% found just once. Material for sequencing was blood. The receptors were sampled from a young woman in good health.

On this clonotype itself: A much larger clone lies a single base off, so this may be a read error. The chain uses TRBV5-1 and TRBJ2-1; possibly TRBD1 or TRBD2 for D (5 bases each). CDR3 length: 13 amino acids. Germline V CDR1 and CDR2: SGHRS, YFSETQ. Trimming cost V 6 bases and J 14 bases, with 21 bases left between them. The DNA of the CDR3 is TGCGCCAGCACCCCAACGGGACCAGTGGGCGAGTTCTTC. Encoded protein: CASTPTGPVGEFF.

The V call is TRBV24-1, the J call TRBJ1-1, with 7 bases lining up with TRBD1. Germline V gene data show CDR1 as KGHDR and CDR2 as SFDVKD. The CDR3 spans 14 residues. V trimming: 7 bases; J trimming: 8 bases; junction bases outside the gene matches: 12. CDR3 sequence (DNA): TGTGCCACCAGCCCAGGGGGGTCCGTACTAGAAGCTTTCTTT. It encodes CATSPGGSVLEAFF.

The sample holds many counts of this clonotype. V gene TRBV10-3 combines with J gene TRBJ1-2; D is undetermined. The V gene's germline CDR1 is ENHRY and CDR2 SYGVKD. This CDR3 has 12 amino acids. Trimming took off 7 bases at V and 1 base at J, with 7 bases between the two ends. The CDR3 coding sequence is TGTGCCATCAAAACAGTTAACTATGGCTACACCTTC. It specifies CAIKTVNYGYTF.

J is TRBJ2-5 and V is TRBV5-6; either TRBD1 or TRBD2 may fit D (6 bases each). The closer fit of TRBJ2-7 to the DNA end suggests the J call may be wrong. The CDR3 runs to 13 residues. Germline V gene data show CDR1 as SGHDT and CDR2 as YYEEEE. CDR3 DNA sequence: TGTGCCAGCGGGTCCCCCGGGGGCGACGAGCAGTACTTC. It encodes CASGSPGGDEQYF.

V gene TRBV7-9 combines with J gene TRBJ2-1, with D possibly TRBD2 on 6 matching bases. The CDR3 is made up of 16 amino acids. Germline assignment: CDR1 SEHNR and CDR2 FQNEAQ (reference sequence). Trimming left V 4 bases short and J 8 bases short, with 21 bases between. DNA for the CDR3: TGTGCCAGCAGCTCCTGGGGCGGGACGGGGTCACATGAGCAGTTCTTC. Protein product: CASSSWGGTGSHEQFF.

Ten or more counts support this clonotype. A junction end diverges from the germline sequence, so it may reflect a read error. The J gene is TRBJ2-5, the V gene TRBV29-1; D possibly corresponds to TRBD1 (5 bases). This CDR3 is 13 amino acids long. Germline V gene sequence: CDR1 SQVTM, CDR2 ANQGSEA. CDR3 coding DNA: TGCAGCGTCGAAGGGGCAGGGAAGGAGACCCAGTACTTC. Amino acid sequence: CSVEGAGKETQYF.

On this clonotype: A junction boundary mismatches the germline segment, possibly from a read error. The rearrangement uses TRBV5-1 and TRBJ2-4; 8 nucleotides match TRBD1. Gene TRBJ2-5 matches the end of the DNA better, so the J call may be wrong. In germline, CDR1 is SGHRS, CDR2 YFSETQ. The CDR3 has 14 residues. Written as DNA, the CDR3 is TGCGCCGGCAGCCCTCGACAGGGGATGGAGACCCAGTACTTC. Residues: CAGSPRQGMETQYF.

This chain links TRBV4-3 with TRBJ1-1, with no clear D. V shed 0 bases and J shed 1 base, with 9 bases lying between them. CDR3 size: 15 residues. CDR1 is LGHNA and CDR2 is YSLEER in the germline V gene. DNA for the CDR3: TGCGCCAGCAGCCAAGAGACCTCAGAGAACACTGAAGCTTTCTTT. It yields the protein CASSQETSENTEAFF.

The J gene is TRBJ2-7, the V gene TRBV20-1; possible D gene TRBD1, 5 bases. Germline V gene lookup returns CDR1 DFQATT and CDR2 SNEGSKA (reference sequence). V was pared by 6 bases and J by 0 bases, with 21 bases between. This CDR3 region has 16 residues. CDR3 sequence reads: CSAPAKWGENSYEQYF. The CDR3 DNA is TGCAGTGCCCCAGCTAAATGGGGCGAGAACTCCTACGAGCAGTACTTC.

In its sample, this clonotype was seen a few times. This sequence joins TRBV2 and TRBJ2-1; D perhaps matches TRBD2 (5 bases). The V gene lost 4 bases and the J gene lost 5 bases, with 9 bases spanning the gap. Germline loops: CDR1 SNHLY, CDR2 FYNNEI. The CDR3 contains 13 residues. Here the CDR3 reads CASSGERHNEQFF. DNA for the CDR3: TGTGCCAGCAGTGGGGAGAGACACAATGAGCAGTTCTTC.

This clonotype came up many times. The rearrangement links TRBV10-3 to TRBJ2-7; perhaps D is TRBD1 or TRBD2 (5 bases each). Between the trimmed V and J ends, which lost 3 bases and 3 bases, there was a span of 9 bases. This CDR3 has 13 residues. Germline V lookup: CDR1 ENHRY, CDR2 SYGVKD. This CDR3 reads CAISDPGRYEQYF. The CDR3 DNA is TGTGCCATCAGTGATCCGGGGCGCTACGAGCAGTACTTC.

The V gene is TRBV12-3 or TRBV12-4, the J gene TRBJ1-1, with D possibly TRBD1 on 6 matching bases. The CDR3 runs to 13 residues. Trimming cost V 6 bases and J 6 bases, with 14 bases left between them. The DNA of the CDR3 is TGTGCCAGCAGGGAACAGGGAAGCCCTGAAGCTTTCTTT. It encodes CASREQGSPEAFF.

A few counts support this clonotype. The chain uses TRBV10-1 and TRBJ2-1; 10 bases agree with TRBD1. J gave up 6 bases and V 2 bases, and 4 bases lay outside the gene matches. Germline V gene sequence: CDR1 WNHNN, CDR2 SYGVQD (reference sequence). CDR3 length: 15 amino acids. The CDR3 protein is CASSEGRQGANEQFF. The CDR3 DNA follows: TGCGCCAGCAGTGAGGGGAGACAGGGGGCCAATGAGCAGTTCTTC.

In this sample, this clonotype turned up a few times. This rearrangement joins TRBV7-9 to TRBJ1-6; no reliable D call. Germline lookup yields CDR1 SEHNR and CDR2 FQNEAQ (reference sequence). CDR3 length: 16 amino acids. Trimming stripped 1 base from V and 5 bases from J, with 12 bases between. CDR3 in DNA: TGTGCCAGCAGCTTAGAGGGAAACAGCAATAATTCACCCCTCCACTTT. Amino acid sequence: CASSLEGNSNNSPLHF. The full variable domain, rest sourced from reference TRBV7-9 and TRBJ1-6, is DTGVSQNPRHKITKRGQNVTFRCDPISEHNRLYWYRQTLGQGPEFLTYFQNEAQLEKSRLLSDRFSAERPKGSFSTLEIQRTEQGDSAMYLCASSLEGNSNNSPLHFGNGTRLTVT.

The gene calls are TRBV28 and TRBJ1-1; D is unresolved. Germline CDR1 is MDHEN and CDR2 is SYDVKM. Between the trimmed V and J ends, which lost 3 bases and 14 bases, there was a span of 22 bases. This CDR3 spans 14 amino acids. CDR3 amino acids: CASSLVAPPDRRFF. In nucleotides, the CDR3 is TGTGCCAGCAGTTTGGTAGCTCCTCCAGATCGGCGGTTCTTT.

The chain employs TRBV12-3 or TRBV12-4 and TRBJ2-5, with 12 bases aligning to TRBD1. The J segment lost 11 bases and the V segment lost 7 bases, leaving 20 bases of the junction unmatched. This CDR3 has 17 amino acids. Here the CDR3 DNA reads TGTGCCAGCACACTAACGCCGGGACAGGGGGCAGGGAATGAGCAGTACTTC. Amino acids: CASTLTPGQGAGNEQYF.

This clonotype has just a few counts. The V call is TRBV20-1, the J call TRBJ2-7, with D perhaps TRBD1 or TRBD2 (5 bases each). The length of the CDR3 is 17 residues. The germline V and J ends were trimmed by 0 bases and 4 bases, with 22 bases remaining between them. Germline-derived CDR1 and CDR2 are DFQATT and SNEGSKA (reference sequence). The CDR3 DNA reads TGCAGTGCTAGAGATGAAGTGAACGGGGCCCCTCTATACGAGCAGTACTTC. Its protein product is CSARDEVNGAPLYEQYF.

This clonotype occurred once. Mismatch with germline at one junction end may stem from a read error. V and J are TRBV10-3 and TRBJ2-5; D not resolved. CDR3 length: 16 residues. The germline V gene has CDR1 ENHRY and CDR2 SYGVKD. CDR3 bases: TGTGCCACCAGTGAGTCGACGGTGCGGCGCCAAGAGACCCAGTACTTC. Translated, it gives CATSESTVRRQETQYF.

The V call is TRBV7-2, the J call TRBJ2-3; D unresolved. Germline loops: CDR1 SGHTA, CDR2 FQGNSA. The CDR3 extends over 16 amino acids. V dropped 6 bases and J dropped 3 bases, with 19 bases sitting between them. CDR3 sequence: CASSTNGATETDTQYF. As DNA, the CDR3 is TGTGCCAGCAGTACAAACGGCGCGACTGAAACAGATACGCAGTATTTT. Looking up the rest from reference TRBV7-2 and TRBJ2-3 gives the full variable domain: GAGVSQSPSNKVTEKGKDVELRCDPISGHTALYWYRQSLGQGLEFLIYFQGNSAPDKSGLPSDRFSAERTGGSVSTLTIQRTQQEDSAVYLCASSTNGATETDTQYFGPGTRLTVL.

The V call is TRBV14, the J call TRBJ2-3; D remains unclear. The V and J ends lost 1 base and 7 bases respectively, with 18 bases between them. The germline CDR1 and CDR2 sequences are SGHDN and FVKESK. The length of the CDR3 is 16 residues. The CDR3 DNA reads TGTGCCAGCAGCCAAGGTCAGAATTTGGATGGGAATACGCAGTATTTT. It yields the protein CASSQGQNLDGNTQYF.

There are a few counts of this clonotype. The chain recombines TRBV4-2 with TRBJ1-2; 12 bases are a match to TRBD1. The V segment lost 0 bases and the J segment 8 bases; nucleotides outside the gene matches: 7. Germline assignment: CDR1 LGHNA and CDR2 YNFKEQ. CDR3 length: 16 residues. The CDR3 bases are TGTGCCAGCAGCCAAGACCCGGGACAGGGGGCAGAGGGCTACACCTTC. Translation: CASSQDPGQGAEGYTF.

The rearrangement links TRBV10-2 to TRBJ2-3; 10 bases map to TRBD1. This CDR3 spans 13 amino acids. Looked up from germline, CDR1 is WSHSY and CDR2 is SAAADI. The V gene end was trimmed by 7 bases and the J gene end by 4 bases; junction bases not matched to a gene: 2. CDR3: CASNGQGADTQYF. DNA for the CDR3: TGCGCCAGCAACGGACAGGGGGCAGATACGCAGTATTTT.

This chain connects TRBV2 to TRBJ2-3; D might be TRBD2 (6 bases). The V and J ends lost 9 bases and 0 bases respectively, with 13 bases between them. The germline V gene encodes CDR1 SNHLY and CDR2 FYNNEI. This CDR3 has 14 residues. The CDR3 DNA reads TGTGCCAGTGGAGGGTCATTCAGCACAGATACGCAGTATTTT. Amino acids: CASGGSFSTDTQYF. The full variable domain, in which reference TRBV2 and TRBJ2-3 provide the parts outside the CDR3, is EPEVTQTPSHQVTQMGQEVILRCVPISNHLYFYWYRQILGQKVEFLVSFYNNEISEKSEIFDDQFSVERPDGSNFTLKIRSTKLEDSAMYFCASGGSFSTDTQYFGPGTRLTVL.

This clonotype has ten or more counts. The genes are TRBV20-1 and TRBJ2-7, with 10 bases lining up with TRBD2. The V and J ends lost 4 bases and 2 bases, in that order; junction bases with no gene match: 5. This CDR3 comprises 14 residues. Germline V gene data show CDR1 as DFQATT and CDR2 as SNEGSKA (reference sequence). The CDR3 here is CSAIASGGTYEQYF. In nucleotides, the CDR3 is TGCAGTGCTATCGCTAGCGGGGGAACCTACGAGCAGTACTTC.

With respect to this clonotype: A much larger clone lies a single base off, so this may be a read error. This chain connects TRBV20-1 to TRBJ2-5; tentatively, D is TRBD2 (5 bases). The V and J ends lost 8 bases and 9 bases respectively, with 22 bases between them. The germline gives CDR1 DFQATT, CDR2 SNEGSKA (reference sequence). This CDR3 comprises 13 residues. CDR3 sequence: CSILAVGGWAQYF. The CDR3 DNA reads TGCAGTATCCTGGCGGTAGGCGGGTGGGCCCAGTACTTC.